The 9 T cell receptor beta chains below come from one sample, sequenced in a study of blood T cell repertoires in COVID-19. TCRdb's copy holds only in-frame clones and misses some; the assay was immunoSEQ multiplex PCR. Among 250,000 to 300,000 clones listed, approximately 86% were seen once. The material sequenced was peripheral blood. The receptor source for this set is a young man with active or convalescent COVID-19.

This chain joins TRBV29-1 and TRBJ1-1, with D perhaps TRBD1 (5 bases). The CDR3 length is 13 residues. Between the trimmed V and J ends, which lost 3 bases and 6 bases, there was a span of 14 bases. Germline values: CDR1 SQVTM, CDR2 ANQGSEA. The CDR3 reads CSVEANWGAEAFF. The CDR3 DNA is TGCAGCGTTGAGGCTAATTGGGGGGCTGAAGCTTTCTTT.

This clone was counted once. This chain joins TRBV9 and TRBJ1-5; D may be TRBD1 (5 bases). Per germline, CDR1 SGDLS and CDR2 YYNGEE. Trimming stripped 0 bases from V and 1 base from J, with 8 bases between. The CDR3 sequence is 15 residues long. The CDR3 reads CASSVEGASNQPQHF. CDR3 nucleotides: TGTGCCAGCAGCGTAGAAGGGGCGAGCAATCAGCCCCAGCATTTT. Looking up the rest from reference TRBV9 and TRBJ1-5 gives the full variable domain: DSGVTQTPKHLITATGQRVTLRCSPRSGDLSVYWYQQSLDQGLQFLIQYYNGEERAKGNILERFSAQQFPDLHSELNLSSLELGDSALYFCASSVEGASNQPQHFGDGTRLSIL.

This clone appeared a single time. The V call is TRBV7-9, the J call TRBJ2-3; 8 bases fit TRBD2. The CDR3 is made up of 19 amino acids. V lost 1 base to trimming and J lost 2 bases; unmatched junction nucleotides: 14. Germline CDR1 and CDR2: SEHNR and FQNEAQ (reference sequence). The CDR3 DNA is TGTGCCAGCAGCTTAGGACTCAACCTAGGAGCGGGGGACACAGATACGCAGTATTTT. It codes for CASSLGLNLGAGDTDTQYF.

The chain uses TRBV19 and TRBJ1-1, with D uncertain. The CDR3 contains 14 residues. Germline CDR1 reads LNHDA; CDR2 reads SQIVND (reference sequence). V shed 3 bases and J shed 4 bases, with 12 bases lying between them. DNA for the CDR3: TGTGCCAGTAGTATTCACGGGGAGGGCACTGAAGCTTTCTTT. As protein: CASSIHGEGTEAFF. Variable domain in full (rest from reference TRBV19 and TRBJ1-1): DGGITQSPKYLFRKEGQNVTLSCEQNLNHDAMYWYRQDPGQGLRLIYYSQIVNDFQKGDIAEGYSVSREKKESFPLTVTSAQKNPTAFYLCASSIHGEGTEAFFGQGTRLTVV.

The gene calls are TRBV5-1 and TRBJ2-7; 7 nucleotides line up with TRBD2. Trimming took 0 bases from V and 0 from J; bases not matched to a gene: 9. Per the germline V gene, CDR1 is SGHRS and CDR2 is YFSETQ. This CDR3 contains 17 residues. This chain's CDR3 is CASSLAAGPSGSYEQYF. CDR3 bases: TGCGCCAGCAGCTTGGCCGCGGGGCCTAGCGGCTCCTACGAGCAGTACTTC.

The chain employs TRBV9 and TRBJ2-1; 7 nucleotides line up with TRBD2. Germline V gene sequence: CDR1 SGDLS, CDR2 YYNGEE. CDR3 length: 12 amino acids. V was clipped by 4 bases and J by 12 bases; unmatched bases: 7. The CDR3 DNA follows: TGTGCCAGCAGCCCGTCGGGAGGATGGCAGTTCTTC. Protein sequence: CASSPSGGWQFF.

This clone was seen just once. The rearrangement joins TRBV12-3 or TRBV12-4 to TRBJ1-6, with D perhaps TRBD1 (5 bases). The CDR3 covers 12 residues. V was clipped by 6 bases and J by 7 bases, with 7 bases between them. This CDR3 is CASSPGNSPLHF. The CDR3 coding sequence is TGTGCCAGCAGCCCAGGGAATTCACCCCTCCACTTT.

V is TRBV27 and J is TRBJ2-3; TRBD2 aligns across 11 bases. This CDR3 comprises 17 residues. The ends lost 10 bases at V and 4 bases at J; junction bases unmatched: 16. Germline lookup yields CDR1 MNHEY and CDR2 SMNVEV (reference sequence). The CDR3 nucleotides read TGTGCCACCGCAGGCTTAGCGGGAGGGCCCTCGTCAGATACGCAGTATTTT. Its protein product is CATAGLAGGPSSDTQYF.

This clone was seen more than once but under ten times. The rearrangement uses TRBV29-1 and TRBJ2-1; 10 bases are a match to TRBD2. The CDR3 is 14 residues long. After removal of 6 bases from V and 4 bases from J, the junction contained 6 bases not matched to a gene. Germline-derived CDR1 and CDR2 are SQVTM and ANQGSEA. CDR3 DNA: TGCAGCGTCGACACTAGCGGGACGTACAATGAGCAGTTCTTC. It translates to CSVDTSGTYNEQFF.